This paragraph reports one T cell receptor (beta chain). The antigen remains unidentified. Expressed TCRB transcripts were sequenced, since all the RNA that had been isolated was reverse transcribed. TCRdb keeps only in-frame clones here, not all; method: immunoSEQ multiplex PCR. This table has more than 250,000 clones, roughly 22% appearing once. The entry originates in a study of beta chain features in type 1 diabetes. Whole-study results and caveats: Shortening that was moderate but significant affected the TCRB CDR3s of Type 1 diabetes patients in all four CD4+ subsets.

CDR1 is LGHNA and CDR2 is YSLEER in the germline V gene. The CDR3 has 16 residues. After removal of 0 bases from V and 10 bases from J, the junction contained 12 bases not matched to a gene. V gene TRBV4-3 combines with J gene TRBJ2-1; 7 bases fit TRBD2. This TCR came from a woman aged 40 to 50 with type 1 diabetes. Sequencing used naive CD4+ T cells from blood. The CDR3 here is CASSQDRGRAGWEQFF. The CDR3 coding sequence is TGCGCCAGCAGCCAAGATCGAGGGAGGGCCGGATGGGAGCAGTTCTTC.